Below are 25 T cell receptor beta chains sequenced from a single sample in a study of control samples from healthy donors and cancer patients (dated by TCRdb to 2018 to 2021). Library construction relied on the immunoSEQ multiplex PCR assay. The source is immuneACCESS, and TCRdb retained only in-frame sequences with V and J called. Part of the clones is not carried over; for the studies checked, unresolved V genes explain less than half of this, and the remainder is unexplained. The sample table holds 100,000 to 150,000 clones, of which over 75% were seen once. Of the sample, about 2.5% falls within the top ten clones. Sequencing used blood. These receptors originate from a man younger than 30 in good health.

The chain has TRBV15 and TRBJ2-7, with TRBD2 identical over 7 bases. The CDR3 runs 13 residues. Per germline, CDR1 LNHNV and CDR2 YYDKDF (reference sequence). The V segment lost 4 bases and the J segment 6 bases; nucleotides outside the gene matches: 6. CDR3 sequence reads: CATSTTSVSEQYV. DNA for the CDR3: TGTGCCACCAGCACCACTAGCGTTAGCGAGCAGTACGTC.

V gene TRBV7-3 combines with J gene TRBJ2-7, with TRBD1 identical over 7 bases. V lost 6 bases, J lost 3 bases, and 14 bases stayed unmatched. The CDR3 extends over 16 amino acids. From germline, CDR1 is SGHTA and CDR2 FQGTGA. The CDR3 DNA sequence: TGTGCCAGCAGTCATATCGAAGGGACAGTAGACTACGAGCAGTACGTC. Translation gives CASSHIEGTVDYEQYV.

This sequence joins TRBV27 and TRBJ2-1; the D call may be TRBD1 or TRBD2 (5 bases each). The CDR3 spans 15 residues. Between the trimmed V and J ends, which lost 5 bases and 2 bases, there was a span of 13 bases. Germline V gives CDR1 MNHEY, CDR2 SMNVEV (reference sequence). CDR3 nucleotides: TGTGCCAGCAGTAAGCAGCGGACAACCTACAATGAGCAGTTCTTC. Encoded protein: CASSKQRTTYNEQFF.

The V and J genes are TRBV7-2 and TRBJ1-2; D not certain. Trimming left V 1 base short and J 4 bases short, with 10 bases between. This CDR3 has 14 amino acids. CDR1 and CDR2 from the germline V gene are SGHTA and FQGNSA. CDR3 sequence: CASSLVEQAYGYTF. CDR3 DNA sequence: TGTGCCAGCAGCTTAGTTGAGCAGGCCTATGGCTACACCTTC.

The chain carries TRBV5-1 and TRBJ2-7, with TRBD2 matching over 7 bases. CDR1 is SGHRS and CDR2 is YFSETQ in the germline V gene. J was trimmed by 3 bases and V by 5 bases; bases with no gene match: 8. There are 14 residues in the CDR3. The DNA for the CDR3 is TGCGCCAGCAGTAGGGAGGGAGGAAACTACGAGCAGTACTTC. Protein: CASSREGGNYEQYF. Supplemented by reference TRBV5-1 and TRBJ2-7, the full variable domain reads KAGVTQTPRYLIKTRGQQVTLSCSPISGHRSVSWYQQTPGQGLQFLFEYFSETQRNKGNFPGRFSGRQFSNSRSEMNVSTLELGDSALYLCASSREGGNYEQYFGPGTRLTVT.

This chain's CDR3 is CASSARPNYGYTF. The CDR3 DNA is TGCGCCAGCAGCGCTAGGCCCAACTATGGCTACACCTTC. The chain recombines TRBV5-1 with TRBJ1-2; D uncertain. Trimming pared 4 bases from V and 2 bases from J, leaving 9 bases between. Germline CDR1 is SGHRS and CDR2 is YFSETQ. The CDR3 length is 13 residues.

The chain is built from TRBV28 and TRBJ2-7, with D tentatively TRBD1 or TRBD2 (5 bases each). Germline V gene sequence: CDR1 MDHEN, CDR2 SYDVKM. Trimming took 5 bases from V and 2 from J, leaving 16 bases between them. This CDR3 is 15 amino acids long. The CDR3 coding sequence is TGTGCCAGCAGTAGAGCGGCCGACAGTGCCTACGAGCAGTACGTC. The encoded protein is CASSRAADSAYEQYV.

This clone was observed at least ten times. This rearrangement joins TRBV6-4 to TRBJ2-1, with 11 nucleotides matching TRBD2. Germline V gene sequence: CDR1 MRHNA, CDR2 SNTAGT. There are 15 residues in the CDR3. J gave up 6 bases and V 0 bases, and 1 base lay outside the gene matches. The CDR3, as DNA: TGTGCCAGCAGTGACTCTAGCGGGGGGGTCAATGAGCAGTTCTTC. Translation gives CASSDSSGGVNEQFF.

The chain recombines TRBV2 with TRBJ1-4; no firm D call. V shed 5 bases and J shed 2 bases, with 12 bases lying between them. This CDR3 spans 15 amino acids. Germline CDR1 SNHLY, CDR2 FYNNEI. CDR3 sequence reads: CASSREGTTNEKLFF. Written as DNA, the CDR3 is TGTGCCAGCAGTCGGGAGGGAACCACTAATGAAAAACTGTTTTTT.

This clone has only one observation. This sequence joins TRBV5-1 and TRBJ1-4; D is possibly TRBD1 (5 bases). The CDR3 has 14 amino acids. The germline gives CDR1 SGHRS, CDR2 YFSETQ. V gave up 0 bases and J gave up 6 bases, with 9 bases separating them. The CDR3 sequence is CASSLAGGYEKLFF. In nucleotides, the CDR3 is TGCGCCAGCAGCTTGGCGGGGGGATATGAAAAACTGTTTTTT. The complete variable domain, with remaining parts taken from reference TRBV5-1 and TRBJ1-4, reads KAGVTQTPRYLIKTRGQQVTLSCSPISGHRSVSWYQQTPGQGLQFLFEYFSETQRNKGNFPGRFSGRQFSNSRSEMNVSTLELGDSALYLCASSLAGGYEKLFFGSGTQLSVL.

This chain connects TRBV6-4 to TRBJ1-2, with a weak D call TRBD1 (5 bases). Between the trimmed V and J ends, which lost 0 bases and 8 bases, there was a span of 10 bases. CDR3 length: 13 amino acids. The germline gives CDR1 MRHNA, CDR2 SNTAGT. CDR3 coding DNA: TGTGCCAGCAGTGACTCGTGGGGGAGAGGCTACACCTTC. It is translated as CASSDSWGRGYTF.

The rearrangement uses TRBV29-1 and TRBJ1-5, with 8 bases identical to TRBD1. The CDR3 has 15 residues. V shed 4 bases and J 1 base; nucleotides not matched to a gene: 6. CDR1 SQVTM and CDR2 ANQGSEA come from the germline V gene. Written as DNA, the CDR3 is TGCAGCGTTGCCCTACAGGGGGGAAGCAATCAGCCCCAGCATTTT. It translates to CSVALQGGSNQPQHF.

V is TRBV9 and J is TRBJ1-1; 8 positions match TRBD1. V lost 4 bases, J lost 7 bases, and 6 bases stayed unmatched. Germline assignment: CDR1 SGDLS and CDR2 YYNGEE. The CDR3 runs 13 residues. The CDR3 nucleotides read TGTGCCAGCAGCTCAGGGGGCTACAGTGAAGCTTTCTTT. Amino acid sequence: CASSSGGYSEAFF. The entire variable domain, with the rest obtained from reference TRBV9 and TRBJ1-1, is as follows: DSGVTQTPKHLITATGQRVTLRCSPRSGDLSVYWYQQSLDQGLQFLIQYYNGEERAKGNILERFSAQQFPDLHSELNLSSLELGDSALYFCASSSGGYSEAFFGQGTRLTVV.

V is TRBV19 and J is TRBJ2-1; 9 positions agree with TRBD2. The V segment lost 9 bases and the J segment 1 base; nucleotides outside the gene matches: 7. This CDR3 is built from 15 residues. The germline gives CDR1 LNHDA, CDR2 SQIVND (reference sequence). The CDR3 sequence is CASSIAGESYNEQFF. For the CDR3, the DNA is TGTGCCAGCTCGATAGCGGGAGAATCCTACAATGAGCAGTTCTTC.

The rearrangement joins TRBV6-5 to TRBJ2-2; D is possibly TRBD1 (6 bases). In germline, CDR1 is MNHEY, CDR2 SVGAGI. V was shortened by 7 bases and J by 0 bases, with 12 bases between the two germline ends. The CDR3 consists of 15 residues. The CDR3 DNA sequence: TGTGCCAGCACCCCCGGGACACCGAACACCGGGGAGCTGTTTTTT. This gives the protein CASTPGTPNTGELFF.

The V and J genes are TRBV6-6 and TRBJ2-5; D assignment may be TRBD1 or TRBD2 (5 bases each). This CDR3 region has 15 residues. The germline gives CDR1 MNHNY, CDR2 SVGAGI (reference sequence). V lost 2 bases, J lost 4 bases, and 14 bases lay in between. The CDR3 sequence: CASSYLLRGAETQYF. In nucleotides, the CDR3 is TGTGCCAGCAGTTACCTCCTTAGAGGGGCAGAGACCCAGTACTTC.

This clone was seen only a few times. The chain recombines TRBV6-2 or TRBV6-3 with TRBJ1-5; the D is unclear. Trimming left V 0 bases short and J 2 bases short, with 11 bases between. The CDR3 is 16 amino acids. CDR1 MNHEY and CDR2 SVGEGT come from the germline V gene. CDR3 nucleotide sequence: TGTGCCAGCAGTTACTCGAGCCGGGGTGGCAATCAGCCCCAGCATTTT. This sequence encodes CASSYSSRGGNQPQHF.

The chain recombines TRBV15 with TRBJ1-3, with D hard to call. The V end was cut by 0 bases, the J end by 4 bases, with 10 bases between. CDR1 LNHNV and CDR2 YYDKDF come from the germline V gene (reference sequence). This CDR3 is built from 15 residues. The CDR3 sequence: CATSRDPGGGNTIYF. The CDR3 DNA reads TGTGCCACCAGCAGAGATCCGGGCGGAGGAAACACCATATATTTT.

V and J are TRBV3-1 (or the pseudogene TRBV3-2) and TRBJ2-1; a weak D match, TRBD2 (6 bases). This CDR3 is 17 amino acids long. Looked up from germline, CDR1 is LGHDT and CDR2 is YNNKEL (reference sequence). The germline V and J ends were trimmed by 4 bases and 0 bases, with 16 bases remaining between them. The CDR3 is CASSLGRDRSSYNEQFF. The CDR3 bases are TGTGCCAGCAGCCTTGGGCGGGATCGTAGCTCCTACAATGAGCAGTTCTTC.

The V call is TRBV24-1, the J call TRBJ1-5; weak D call: TRBD1 (5 bases). The germline V and J ends were trimmed by 9 bases and 2 bases, with 13 bases remaining between them. In germline, CDR1 is KGHDR, CDR2 SFDVKD. The CDR3 has 14 residues. The CDR3 DNA follows: TGTGCCACCGGGGACTCGGGAGGCAATCAGCCCCAGCATTTT. Its translation: CATGDSGGNQPQHF.

V is TRBV7-3 and J is TRBJ1-5; D ambiguous. Germline loops: CDR1 SGHTA, CDR2 FQGTGA. V was pared by 1 base and J by 4 bases, with 11 bases between. The CDR3 covers 15 residues. The CDR3 loop is CASSLRAGINQPQHF. CDR3 nucleotide sequence: TGTGCCAGCAGCTTAAGGGCGGGGATAAATCAGCCCCAGCATTTT. Full variable domain (outside the CDR3, taken from reference TRBV7-3 and TRBJ1-5): GAGVSQTPSNKVTEKGKYVELRCDPISGHTALYWYRQSLGQGPEFLIYFQGTGAADDSGLPNDRFFAVRPEGSVSTLKIQRTERGDSAVYLCASSLRAGINQPQHFGDGTRLSIL.

The V and J genes are TRBV7-2 and TRBJ2-7; TRBD2 is a possible D gene (5 bases). V lost 1 base and J lost 2, with 9 bases in between. The CDR3 loop spans 14 amino acids. Per germline, CDR1 SGHTA and CDR2 FQGNSA. The CDR3 spells CASSLVLATYEQYF. The CDR3 DNA reads as TGTGCCAGCAGCTTAGTTCTAGCCACCTACGAGCAGTACTTC.

V and J are TRBV15 and TRBJ1-2; D uncertain. Trimming pared 1 base from V and 8 bases from J, leaving 17 bases between. The V gene's germline CDR1 is LNHNV and CDR2 YYDKDF (reference sequence). The CDR3 totals 15 residues. CDR3 region: CATSRGLKELGGYTF. The CDR3 DNA reads TGTGCCACCAGCAGAGGCTTAAAGGAGCTGGGGGGCTACACCTTC.

The rearrangement links TRBV6-5 to TRBJ1-1; a weak D match, TRBD1 (5 bases). The CDR3 loop spans 13 amino acids. V dropped 6 bases and J dropped 5 bases, with 13 bases sitting between them. Looked up from germline, CDR1 is MNHEY and CDR2 is SVGAGI. CDR3 sequence reads: CASRGLSWTEAFF. CDR3 nucleotides: TGTGCCAGCAGGGGACTAAGTTGGACTGAAGCTTTCTTT.

The V and J genes are TRBV6-2 or TRBV6-3 and TRBJ1-1; TRBD1 might be the D (6 bases). The CDR3 runs to 17 residues. The V end lost 5 bases, the J end lost 7 bases, and 26 bases lay between the germline ends. Germline values: CDR1 MNHEY, CDR2 SVGEGT. The CDR3 region has the DNA TGTGCCAGCAGTAGGGACATCGGCCCCATCGAAGGAATTGAAGCTTTCTTT. Translated, it gives CASSRDIGPIEGIEAFF.